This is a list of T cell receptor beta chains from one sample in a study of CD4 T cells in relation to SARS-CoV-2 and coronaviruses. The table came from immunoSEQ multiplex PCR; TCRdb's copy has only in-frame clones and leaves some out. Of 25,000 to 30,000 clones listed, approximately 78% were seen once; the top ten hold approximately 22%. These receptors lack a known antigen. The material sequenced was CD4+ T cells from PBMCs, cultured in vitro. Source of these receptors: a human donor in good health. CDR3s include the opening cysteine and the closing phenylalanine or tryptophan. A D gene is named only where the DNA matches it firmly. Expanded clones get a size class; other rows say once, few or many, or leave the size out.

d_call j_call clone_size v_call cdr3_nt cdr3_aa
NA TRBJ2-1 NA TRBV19 TGTGCCAGTAGTAAGCAGGGGCTCAGATCCTACAATGAGCAGTTCTTC CASSKQGLRSYNEQFF
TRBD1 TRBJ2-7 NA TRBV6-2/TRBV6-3 TGTGCCAGCAGTTACGGGGACAGGGGGGTCTACGAGCAGTACTTC CASSYGDRGVYEQYF
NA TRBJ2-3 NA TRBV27 TGTGCCAGTAGGAGGGGGGTGCCCACAGATACGCAGTATTTT CASRRGVPTDTQYF
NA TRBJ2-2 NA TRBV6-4 TGTGCCAGCAGTGCGGGGGACACCGGGGAGCTGTTTTTT CASSAGDTGELFF
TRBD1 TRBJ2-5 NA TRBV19 TGTGCCACCAAGGGGACAGGGCACGTGGAGACCCAGTACTTC CATKGTGHVETQYF
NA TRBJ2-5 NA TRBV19 TGTGCCAGTAGTACTAGTTGGGGCTTGGAACAAGAGACCCAGTACTTC CASSTSWGLEQETQYF
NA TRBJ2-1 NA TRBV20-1 TGCAGTGCTAGTCGAGTGGGCAATGAGCAGTTCTTC CSASRVGNEQFF
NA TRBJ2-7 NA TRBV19 TGTGCCAGTAGTATAGGGGCAGACAACTACGAGCAGTACTTC CASSIGADNYEQYF
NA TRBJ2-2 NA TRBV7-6 TGTGCCAGCAGCCCCCGCCCGGCGGCGAACACCGGGGAGCTGTTTTTT CASSPRPAANTGELFF
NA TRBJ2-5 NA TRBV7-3 TGTGCCAGCAGCCCCGGGGCCCGGGAGACCCAGTACTTC CASSPGARETQYF
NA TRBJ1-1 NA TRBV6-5 TGTGCCAGCAGTTCCCTTGGGGGGGCGCCTGAAGCTTTCTTT CASSSLGGAPEAFF
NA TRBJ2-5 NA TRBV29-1 TGCAGCGTTGGCGAGGAGACCCAGTACTTC CSVGEETQYF
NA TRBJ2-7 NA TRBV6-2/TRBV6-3 TGTGCCAGCAGTTACGAGACAGGGAGGAGCTACGAGCAGTACTTC CASSYETGRSYEQYF
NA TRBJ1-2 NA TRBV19 TGTGCCAGTAGTCCCAGCCGGGTCCCTTACTATGGCTACACCTTC CASSPSRVPYYGYTF
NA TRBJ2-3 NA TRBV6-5 TGTGCCACCGAGACATTGGCAGATACGCAGTATTTT CATETLADTQYF
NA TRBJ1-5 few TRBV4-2 TGTGCCAGCAGCCTACAGCATTTT CASSLQHF
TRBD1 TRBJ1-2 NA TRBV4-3 TGCGCCAGCAGCCAAGATCAGGGACAGGGATATGGCTACACCTTC CASSQDQGQGYGYTF
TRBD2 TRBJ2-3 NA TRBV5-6 TGTGCCAGCAGCGGGCGATTCACTAGCGGGCGATCTAGCACAGATACGCAGTATTTT CASSGRFTSGRSSTDTQYF
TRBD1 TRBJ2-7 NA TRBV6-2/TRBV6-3 TGTGCCAGCAGTTACCAAGGACAGGGCCTCTACGAGCAGTACTTC CASSYQGQGLYEQYF
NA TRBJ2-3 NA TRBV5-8 TGTGCCAGCAGCTTACAGGGATCGCAAGATACGCAGTATTTT CASSLQGSQDTQYF
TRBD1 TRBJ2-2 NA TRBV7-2 TGTGCCAGCAGCCAACAGACAGGGGGCGGCACCGGGGAGCTGTTTTTT CASSQQTGGGTGELFF
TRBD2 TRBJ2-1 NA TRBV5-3 TGTGCCAGAACTCTAGCGGGATGGGGCAATGAGCAGTTCTTC CARTLAGWGNEQFF
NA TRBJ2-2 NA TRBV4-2 TGTGCCAGCAGCCAAGGTGCAGCGAACACCGGGGAGCTGTTTTTT CASSQGAANTGELFF
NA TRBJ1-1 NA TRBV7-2 TGTGCCAGCAGCTCGTACAGGAGGAACACTGAAGCTTTCTTT CASSSYRRNTEAFF
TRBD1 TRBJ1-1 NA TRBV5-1 TGCGCCAGCAGCTTGCTGGACAGGGAGGAGACTGAAGCTTTCTTT CASSLLDREETEAFF
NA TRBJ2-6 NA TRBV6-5 TGTGCCAGCAGTTACTCGACGGCTGGGGCCAACGTCCTGACTTTC CASSYSTAGANVLTF
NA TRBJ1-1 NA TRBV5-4 TGTGCCAGCAGCTTGGGGGGGTTAGGAACTGAAGCTTTCTTT CASSLGGLGTEAFF
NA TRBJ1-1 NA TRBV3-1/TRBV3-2 TGTGCCAGCAGCCAAGAATCTTGGGGTGAAGCTTTCTTT CASSQESWGEAFF
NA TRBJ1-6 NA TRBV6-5 TGTGCCAGCATCGAGACAGGCGGCCATAATTCACCCCTCCACTTT CASIETGGHNSPLHF
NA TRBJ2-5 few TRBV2 TGTGCCAGCAGTCCGGAACAAAAAGGGACCCAGTACTTC CASSPEQKGTQYF
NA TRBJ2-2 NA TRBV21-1 TGTGCCAGCAGCAAATTATCCCCGACAGGCGCCGGGGAGCTGTTTTTT CASSKLSPTGAGELFF
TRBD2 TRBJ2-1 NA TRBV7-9 TGTGCCAGCAGCCTCGGACTAGCGGACAATGAGCAGTTCTTC CASSLGLADNEQFF
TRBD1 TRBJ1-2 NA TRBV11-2 TGTGCCAGCAGCTTACTAACCGGGACAGGGGGCGCAGGGAATGGCTACACCTTC CASSLLTGTGGAGNGYTF
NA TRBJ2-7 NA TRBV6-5 TGTGCCAGCAGTTACTCTGGATTGCCGGCCTACGAGCAGTACTTC CASSYSGLPAYEQYF
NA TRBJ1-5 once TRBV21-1 TGTGCCAGCAGCAAATGGTCGGTGGGGAATCAGCCCCAGCATTTT CASSKWSVGNQPQHF
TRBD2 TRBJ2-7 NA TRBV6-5 TGTGCCAGCGCGGGACTAGAGGTCTCCTACGAGCAGTACTTC CASAGLEVSYEQYF
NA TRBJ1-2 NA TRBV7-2 TGTGCCAGCAGCTTTCAGGCATATGAAAGGGGCTACACCTTC CASSFQAYERGYTF
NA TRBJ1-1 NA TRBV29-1 TGCAGCGTTGACTGGCCAGGGTCGGACACTGAAGCTTTCTTT CSVDWPGSDTEAFF
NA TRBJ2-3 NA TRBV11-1 TGTGCCAGCAGCAATAGGAGGCTAATCACAGATACGCAGTATTTT CASSNRRLITDTQYF
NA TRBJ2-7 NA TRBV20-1 TGCAGTGCTAGAGTGGACAGCGAGCAGTACTTC CSARVDSEQYF
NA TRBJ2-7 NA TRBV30 TGTGCCTGGGGAACAGGGACCTACGAGCAGTACTTC CAWGTGTYEQYF
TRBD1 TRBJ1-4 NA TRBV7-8 TGTGCCAGCAGCTCGACAGGGAAAACTAATGAAAAACTGTTTTTT CASSSTGKTNEKLFF
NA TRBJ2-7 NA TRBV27 TGTGCCAGCAGTTTTTTGGATAAGGCGACCGAGCAGTACTTC CASSFLDKATEQYF